This T cell receptor beta chain originates from a study of Graves' ophthalmopathy and Graves' hyperthyroidism. The CDR3 contains 16 residues. V was shortened by 2 bases and J by 0 bases, with 14 bases between the two germline ends. CDR1 is GTSNPN, CDR2 SVGIG, per germline (reference sequence). This clonotype was observed at least ten times. Amplification targeted the TCR beta CDR3 regions, with RNA transcripts as the source material. First-round RT-PCR used HTBI primers; second-round multiplex PCR followed. TCRdb analysed the multiplex PCR reads with MiXCR anew, one entry per CDR3 protein. The sample gives about 370,000 distinct CDR3 sequences, about 16% of which show up once; 1.6% is in the top ten.

This sequence originates from a woman between 18 and 29 years old with Graves' ophthalmopathy. Sequencing used peripheral blood. The rearrangement uses TRBV30 and TRBJ2-4, with D maybe TRBD1 (6 bases). This CDR3 is CAWSQRTVLAKNIQYF. The CDR3 DNA reads TGTGCCTGGAGTCAAAGGACAGTGTTAGCCAAAAACATTCAGTACTTC.